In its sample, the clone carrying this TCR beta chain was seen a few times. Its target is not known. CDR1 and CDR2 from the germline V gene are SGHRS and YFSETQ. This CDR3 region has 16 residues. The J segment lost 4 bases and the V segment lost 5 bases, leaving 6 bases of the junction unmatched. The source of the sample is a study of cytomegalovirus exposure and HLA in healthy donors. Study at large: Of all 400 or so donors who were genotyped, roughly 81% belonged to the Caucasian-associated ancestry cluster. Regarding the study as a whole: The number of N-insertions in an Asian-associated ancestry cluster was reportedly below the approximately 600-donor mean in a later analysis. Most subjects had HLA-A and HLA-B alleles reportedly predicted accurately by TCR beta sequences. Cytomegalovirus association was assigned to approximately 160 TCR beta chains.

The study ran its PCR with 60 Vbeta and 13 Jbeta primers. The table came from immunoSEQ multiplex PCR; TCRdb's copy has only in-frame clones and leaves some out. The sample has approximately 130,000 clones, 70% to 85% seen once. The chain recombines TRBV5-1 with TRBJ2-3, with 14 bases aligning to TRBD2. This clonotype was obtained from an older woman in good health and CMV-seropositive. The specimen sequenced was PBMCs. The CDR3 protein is CASSPPTSGGADTQYF. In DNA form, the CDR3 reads TGCGCCAGCAGTCCGCCGACTAGCGGGGGGGCAGATACGCAGTATTTT.